A selection of T cell receptor beta chains follows, all from one sample in a study of T cells in Graves' hyperthyroidism and ophthalmopathy. TCRdb re-called the multiplex PCR reads through MiXCR, storing one row per CDR3 protein. The table shows about 600,000 distinct CDR3 sequences, with about 14% occurring only once. Sequencing was performed on blood. The receptors originated from a woman aged 18-29 years with Graves' ophthalmopathy. CDR3s include the opening cysteine and the closing phenylalanine or tryptophan. Each record gives: J gene, D gene, clone size, V gene, CDR3 DNA, CDR3 protein. A D gene is named only where the DNA matches it firmly. Only some rows state a clone size, as once, few, many or a class for expanded clones.

j_gene: TRBJ2-7
d_gene: -
abundance: few
v_gene: TRBV30
CDR3nt: TGTGCCTGGAGTGTGGGTAGTCGCGAGCAGTACTTC
CDR3aa: CAWSVGSREQYF

j_gene: TRBJ1-1
d_gene: TRBD1
abundance: many
v_gene: TRBV28
CDR3nt: TGTGCCAGCAGTCCGACAGGGCGGGGCACTGAAGCTTTCTTT
CDR3aa: CASSPTGRGTEAFF

j_gene: TRBJ1-5
d_gene: -
abundance: many
v_gene: TRBV2
CDR3nt: TGTGCCAGCAGTGAAATGGGCAGCTATCAGCCCCAGCATTTT
CDR3aa: CASSEMGSYQPQHF

j_gene: TRBJ1-2
d_gene: -
abundance: few
v_gene: TRBV6-5
CDR3nt: TGTGCCAGCAGTTACGGGACCCACTATGGCTACACCTTC
CDR3aa: CASSYGTHYGYTF

j_gene: TRBJ2-7
d_gene: TRBD1
abundance: many
v_gene: TRBV7-9
CDR3nt: TGTGCCAGCAGCTCGACTTGGACAGGGGTCTCCTACGAGCAGTACTTC
CDR3aa: CASSSTWTGVSYEQYF

j_gene: TRBJ1-6
d_gene: -
abundance: -
v_gene: TRBV10-3
CDR3nt: TGTGCCATCAGAAACCACGGGGTGAGCTCCTATAATTCACCCCTCCACTTT
CDR3aa: CAIRNHGVSSYNSPLHF

j_gene: TRBJ2-5
d_gene: TRBD2
abundance: -
v_gene: TRBV11-3
CDR3nt: TGTGCCAGCAGCACTAGCGGGATTTCACTAGAGACCCAGTACTTC
CDR3aa: CASSTSGISLETQYF

j_gene: TRBJ2-1
d_gene: TRBD2
abundance: -
v_gene: TRBV6-1
CDR3nt: TGTGCCAGCAGCCCCAATAGACTAGCGGGTGAGAGCTCCTACAATGAGCAGTTCTTC
CDR3aa: CASSPNRLAGESSYNEQFF

j_gene: TRBJ2-1
d_gene: TRBD2
abundance: -
v_gene: TRBV4-3
CDR3nt: TGCGCCAGCAGCCCGATTCCGGGACTAGCGTACAATGAGCAGTTCTTC
CDR3aa: CASSPIPGLAYNEQFF

j_gene: TRBJ2-7
d_gene: TRBD2
abundance: -
v_gene: TRBV7-9
CDR3nt: TGTGCCAGCAGCCAGCTTCGTAGGAGCGGGAGGGCCGGTTTGGGCGAGCAGTACTTC
CDR3aa: CASSQLRRSGRAGLGEQYF

j_gene: TRBJ2-4
d_gene: -
abundance: many
v_gene: TRBV5-1
CDR3nt: TGCGCCAGCAGGAGGGACAACAGGGTAGCCAAAAACATTCAGTACTTC
CDR3aa: CASRRDNRVAKNIQYF

j_gene: TRBJ2-3
d_gene: -
abundance: -
v_gene: TRBV7-6
CDR3nt: TGTGCCAGCAGCTCCCTATCCGGAGATACGCAGTATTTT
CDR3aa: CASSSLSGDTQYF

j_gene: TRBJ1-2
d_gene: -
abundance: few
v_gene: TRBV4-2
CDR3nt: TGTGCCAGCACCCCAAGCCAGCAGGCTAACTATGGCTACACCTTC
CDR3aa: CASTPSQQANYGYTF

j_gene: TRBJ2-1
d_gene: -
abundance: -
v_gene: TRBV4-2
CDR3nt: TGTGCCAGCAGCCAAGGGGACGGAGACAATGAGCAGTTCTTC
CDR3aa: CASSQGDGDNEQFF

j_gene: TRBJ2-4
d_gene: -
abundance: many
v_gene: TRBV10-3
CDR3nt: TGTGCCATCAGTGAGTCAAAGGTTCCGGGCCCTAAAAACATTCAGTACTTC
CDR3aa: CAISESKVPGPKNIQYF

j_gene: TRBJ2-5
d_gene: TRBD2
abundance: many
v_gene: TRBV6-2/TRBV6-3
CDR3nt: TGTGCCAGCAGTTACTCTGGACTAGCGGGAGTTCGGACCCAGTACTTC
CDR3aa: CASSYSGLAGVRTQYF

j_gene: TRBJ2-1
d_gene: -
abundance: many
v_gene: TRBV5-5
CDR3nt: TGTGCCAGCAGTTATCAGCCCGGGTTTAGGGAGCAGTTCTTC
CDR3aa: CASSYQPGFREQFF

j_gene: TRBJ2-1
d_gene: -
abundance: many
v_gene: TRBV20-1
CDR3nt: TGCAGTGCAGGCGGTTACAATGAGCAGTTCTTC
CDR3aa: CSAGGYNEQFF

j_gene: TRBJ2-2
d_gene: TRBD1
abundance: few
v_gene: TRBV9
CDR3nt: TGTGCCAGCAGCCGGGACAGGGACTCCTCTCCCAACACCGGGGAGCTGTTTTTT
CDR3aa: CASSRDRDSSPNTGELFF

j_gene: TRBJ2-7
d_gene: -
abundance: -
v_gene: TRBV13
CDR3nt: TGTGCCAGTTCAGGGTTAATAACCTACGAGCAGTACTTC
CDR3aa: CASSGLITYEQYF

j_gene: TRBJ1-1
d_gene: -
abundance: many
v_gene: TRBV5-8
CDR3nt: TGTGCCAGCAGCTTGGTCGTATCGACAGGTGAAAAAGCTTTCTTT
CDR3aa: CASSLVVSTGEKAFF

j_gene: TRBJ1-5
d_gene: -
abundance: many
v_gene: TRBV2
CDR3nt: TGTGCCAGCAGTCGCATTGTAGACGGCAATCAGCCCCAGCATTTT
CDR3aa: CASSRIVDGNQPQHF

j_gene: TRBJ2-5
d_gene: -
abundance: many
v_gene: TRBV28
CDR3nt: TGTGCCAGCAGTTTGGCTAAATACGACCAAGAGACCCAGTACTTC
CDR3aa: CASSLAKYDQETQYF

j_gene: TRBJ2-5
d_gene: -
abundance: few
v_gene: TRBV5-1
CDR3nt: TGCGCCAGCAGCTTGGTTGCGGGCACCGAGACCCAGTACTTC
CDR3aa: CASSLVAGTETQYF

j_gene: TRBJ2-7
d_gene: TRBD1
abundance: many
v_gene: TRBV20-1
CDR3nt: TGCAGTGCCAAAGACCCCCGGGACAGGGACTCCTACGAGCAGTACTTC
CDR3aa: CSAKDPRDRDSYEQYF

j_gene: TRBJ1-1
d_gene: TRBD1
abundance: -
v_gene: TRBV19
CDR3nt: TGTGCCAGTAGTATAGGCACAGGGGGTGAAGCTTTCTTT
CDR3aa: CASSIGTGGEAFF

j_gene: TRBJ2-1
d_gene: -
abundance: many
v_gene: TRBV11-1
CDR3nt: TGTGCCAGCAGCTTAGGCGGCGGTGAGCAGTTCTTC
CDR3aa: CASSLGGGEQFF

j_gene: TRBJ2-1
d_gene: TRBD2
abundance: many
v_gene: TRBV7-9
CDR3nt: TGTGCCAGCAGGGACGGCGGGAGAGCCTACAATGAGCAGTTCTTC
CDR3aa: CASRDGGRAYNEQFF

j_gene: TRBJ2-2
d_gene: TRBD1
abundance: -
v_gene: TRBV7-9
CDR3nt: TGTGCCAGCAAGACAGGGGGCACCGGGGAGCTGTTTTTT
CDR3aa: CASKTGGTGELFF

j_gene: TRBJ2-5
d_gene: TRBD2
abundance: many
v_gene: TRBV20-1
CDR3nt: TGCAGTGCTAGAGATTCTCCCGGGACTAGCGGGAGGTCGTACCAAGAGACCCAGTACTTC
CDR3aa: CSARDSPGTSGRSYQETQYF

j_gene: TRBJ2-2
d_gene: TRBD1
abundance: many
v_gene: TRBV24-1
CDR3nt: TGTGCCACCTCCAGGGGACAGCTCAGGGACACCGGGGAGCTGTTTTTT
CDR3aa: CATSRGQLRDTGELFF

j_gene: TRBJ2-5
d_gene: TRBD2
abundance: many
v_gene: TRBV5-6
CDR3nt: TGTGCCAGCAGCTCCGGGGTCTCTCCGGGGAGGGGCTTCCAAGAGACCCAGTACTTC
CDR3aa: CASSSGVSPGRGFQETQYF

j_gene: TRBJ1-2
d_gene: -
abundance: many
v_gene: TRBV6-1
CDR3nt: TGTGCCAGCAAACTATCCGGGTTAAACTATGGCTACACCTTC
CDR3aa: CASKLSGLNYGYTF

j_gene: TRBJ1-5
d_gene: TRBD1
abundance: few
v_gene: TRBV10-3
CDR3nt: TGTGCCTCGAAGGGACAGGATAGCAATCAGCCCCAGCATTTT
CDR3aa: CASKGQDSNQPQHF

j_gene: TRBJ1-6
d_gene: TRBD1
abundance: -
v_gene: TRBV20-1
CDR3nt: TGCAGTGCTAGGAACAGGGGGTATTCCTATAATTCACCCCTCCACTTT
CDR3aa: CSARNRGYSYNSPLHF

j_gene: TRBJ2-7
d_gene: TRBD2
abundance: few
v_gene: TRBV29-1
CDR3nt: TGCAGCGTTGAAGTGAGGACTAGCGGCTACGAGCAGTACTTC
CDR3aa: CSVEVRTSGYEQYF

j_gene: TRBJ2-7
d_gene: -
abundance: many
v_gene: TRBV20-1
CDR3nt: TGCAGTGCTAGAACACCTCACGGGGCTACCTACGAGCAGTACTTC
CDR3aa: CSARTPHGATYEQYF

j_gene: TRBJ2-1
d_gene: TRBD2
abundance: -
v_gene: TRBV9
CDR3nt: TGCGCCAGCAGCCGCATGCGAAGCGGGAGTACCTCCTACAATGAGCAGTTCTTC
CDR3aa: CASSRMRSGSTSYNEQFF

j_gene: TRBJ1-5
d_gene: TRBD1
abundance: many
v_gene: TRBV25-1
CDR3nt: TGTGCCAGCAGTGGGAACTCTTTTTCCGGGACAGGGGTCGGCAATCAGCCCCAGCATTTT
CDR3aa: CASSGNSFSGTGVGNQPQHF

j_gene: TRBJ2-1
d_gene: TRBD2
abundance: -
v_gene: TRBV20-1
CDR3nt: TGCAGTGCTAGGGGACTAGCGGCTAATGAGCAGTTCTTC
CDR3aa: CSARGLAANEQFF

j_gene: TRBJ2-7
d_gene: -
abundance: many
v_gene: TRBV15
CDR3nt: TGTGCCACCAGCAGGGAGATCTCAGGCTACGAGCAGTACTTC
CDR3aa: CATSREISGYEQYF

j_gene: TRBJ1-2
d_gene: TRBD1
abundance: few
v_gene: TRBV6-1
CDR3nt: TGTGCCACCGGGACAGGGATAAACTATGGCTACACCTTC
CDR3aa: CATGTGINYGYTF

j_gene: TRBJ1-6
d_gene: -
abundance: many
v_gene: TRBV11-2
CDR3nt: TGTGCCAGCAGCGAAAATTCACCCCTCCACTTT
CDR3aa: CASSENSPLHF

j_gene: TRBJ2-5
d_gene: -
abundance: few
v_gene: TRBV5-1
CDR3nt: TGCGCCAGCAGCATAGATAGAGAGACCCAGTACTTC
CDR3aa: CASSIDRETQYF

j_gene: TRBJ2-1
d_gene: TRBD2
abundance: many
v_gene: TRBV20-1
CDR3nt: TGCAGTGCTCCCTACGAGGCTAGCGGGAGTAACTATGAGCAGTTCTTC
CDR3aa: CSAPYEASGSNYEQFF

j_gene: TRBJ2-7
d_gene: TRBD1
abundance: many
v_gene: TRBV30
CDR3nt: TGTGCCTGGATGGATACCGGGACAGGACAGGGTGAGCAGTACTTC
CDR3aa: CAWMDTGTGQGEQYF

j_gene: TRBJ2-6
d_gene: -
abundance: -
v_gene: TRBV13
CDR3nt: TGTGCCAGCAGCAAAACGACAGGGGAGGGGTCTGGGGCCAACGTCCTGACTTTC
CDR3aa: CASSKTTGEGSGANVLTF

j_gene: TRBJ2-7
d_gene: -
abundance: many
v_gene: TRBV28
CDR3nt: TGTGCCAGCAGTTTATGGGGTGGTCGGGATGGGGAAGACGAGCAGTACTTC
CDR3aa: CASSLWGGRDGEDEQYF

j_gene: TRBJ2-7
d_gene: -
abundance: many
v_gene: TRBV7-9
CDR3nt: TGTGCCAGCAGACATGACAGCTACGAGCAGTACTTC
CDR3aa: CASRHDSYEQYF

j_gene: TRBJ2-1
d_gene: -
abundance: many
v_gene: TRBV5-6
CDR3nt: TGTGCCAGCAGCTTATTGGAACGGGAAGGGAATGAGCAGTTCTTC
CDR3aa: CASSLLEREGNEQFF

j_gene: TRBJ2-3
d_gene: TRBD1
abundance: many
v_gene: TRBV10-3
CDR3nt: TGTGCCATCAGTGATGGACAGGGCCTCACAGATACGCAGTATTTT
CDR3aa: CAISDGQGLTDTQYF

j_gene: TRBJ1-5
d_gene: -
abundance: -
v_gene: TRBV12-3/TRBV12-4
CDR3nt: TGTGCCAGCAGACCCCCAGGGGCTGGCAATCAGCCCCAGCATTTT
CDR3aa: CASRPPGAGNQPQHF

j_gene: TRBJ2-5
d_gene: TRBD2
abundance: many
v_gene: TRBV20-1
CDR3nt: TGCAGTGCCACGACTAGCGGGAGGGCTGGGAAGACCCAGTACTTC
CDR3aa: CSATTSGRAGKTQYF

j_gene: TRBJ2-7
d_gene: TRBD2
abundance: many
v_gene: TRBV28
CDR3nt: TGTGCCAGCAGTCGAGGGACTAGCGGGAGGTCCGAGCAGTACTTC
CDR3aa: CASSRGTSGRSEQYF

j_gene: TRBJ2-7
d_gene: -
abundance: many
v_gene: TRBV29-1
CDR3nt: TGCAGCGTTGGTCTGGGGCACTCCTACGAGCAGTACTTC
CDR3aa: CSVGLGHSYEQYF

j_gene: TRBJ2-7
d_gene: -
abundance: many
v_gene: TRBV12-3/TRBV12-4
CDR3nt: TGTGCCAGCACCCTAGCCCCCTCCTATAACGAGCAGTACTTC
CDR3aa: CASTLAPSYNEQYF

j_gene: TRBJ2-1
d_gene: TRBD2
abundance: many
v_gene: TRBV7-3
CDR3nt: TGTGCCAGCAGCCGGGAGGGCGGAACCTTCGTCAATGAGCAGTTCTTC
CDR3aa: CASSREGGTFVNEQFF